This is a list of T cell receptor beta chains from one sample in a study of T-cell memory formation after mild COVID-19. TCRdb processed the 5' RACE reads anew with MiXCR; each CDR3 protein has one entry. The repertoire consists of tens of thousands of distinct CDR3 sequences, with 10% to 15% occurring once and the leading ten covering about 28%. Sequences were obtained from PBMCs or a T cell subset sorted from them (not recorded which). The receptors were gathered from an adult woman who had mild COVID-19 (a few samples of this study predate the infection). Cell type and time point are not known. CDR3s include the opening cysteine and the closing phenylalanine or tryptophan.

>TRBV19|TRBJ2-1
CASSIVGVIYNEQFF
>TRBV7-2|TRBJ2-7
CASSFGPSTYEQYF
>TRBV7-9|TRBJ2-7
CASSSPGPSSYEQYF
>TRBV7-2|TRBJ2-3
CASRSSGSRTDTQYF
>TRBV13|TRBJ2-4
CASSLGGLRLAKNIQYF
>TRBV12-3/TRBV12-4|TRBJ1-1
CASSPLLNTEAFF
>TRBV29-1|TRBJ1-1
CSVEVSGQSPEAFF
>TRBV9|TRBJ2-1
CASSVGPRDNEQFF
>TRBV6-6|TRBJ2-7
CASSTPGQGPYEQYF
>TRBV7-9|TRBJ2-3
CASSSSHPGRELFIVTDTQYF
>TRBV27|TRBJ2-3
CASSTLAGGWTDTQYF
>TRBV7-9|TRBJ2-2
CASSSWKGPGELFF
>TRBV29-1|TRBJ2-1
CSADGYNEQFF
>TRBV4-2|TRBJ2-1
CASSPRGWGDNEQFF
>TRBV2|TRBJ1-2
CASSEVGGTGGYTF
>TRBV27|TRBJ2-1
CASSLTDYNEQFF
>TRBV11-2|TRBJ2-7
CASSLVSGPLYEQYF
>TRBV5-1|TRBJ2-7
CASSLGQGDHEQYF
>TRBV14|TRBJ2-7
CASSPRFAGSIIYEQYF
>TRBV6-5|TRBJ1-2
CASSLGQGDYGYTF
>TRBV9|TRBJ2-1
CASSVARASGGNEQFF
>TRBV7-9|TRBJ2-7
CASSHRQGAYEQYF
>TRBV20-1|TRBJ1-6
CSAREIGGAANSPLHF
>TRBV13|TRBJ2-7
CASSPGGGGTVGEQYF
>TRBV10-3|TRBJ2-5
CAISEEGAETQYF
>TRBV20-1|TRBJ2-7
CSASRGWGGRGVDREQYF
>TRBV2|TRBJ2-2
CASRPQDTGELFF
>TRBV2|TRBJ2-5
CARRSPYQETQYF
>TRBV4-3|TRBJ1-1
CASSQDGPRTMNTEAFF
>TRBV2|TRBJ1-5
CASSNKVPAGQGNQPQHF
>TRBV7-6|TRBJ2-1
CASSFPGRGLGHNEQFF
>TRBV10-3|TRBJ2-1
CAISEGTGVNEQFF
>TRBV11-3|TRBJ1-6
CASSLGDSPLHF
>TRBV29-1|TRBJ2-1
CSFPMDNEQFF
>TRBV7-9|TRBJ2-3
CASSFIGILSTDTQYF
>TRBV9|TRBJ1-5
CASSVEGLSNQPQHF
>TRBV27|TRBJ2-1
CASSLDRGRDEQFF
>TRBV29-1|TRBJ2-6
CSVESLAGEVGANVLTF
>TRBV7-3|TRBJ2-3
CASSSGQGARGTDTQYF
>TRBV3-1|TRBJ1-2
CASSQSLGGYTF
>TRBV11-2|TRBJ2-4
CASRPLGAKNIQYF
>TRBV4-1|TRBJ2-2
CASSQLGEGGELFF
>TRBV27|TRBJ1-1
CASSLSGGAGNTEAFF
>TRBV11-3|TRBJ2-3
CASSLGSTFSTDTQYF
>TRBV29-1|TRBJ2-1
CSVGSGRGVEQFF
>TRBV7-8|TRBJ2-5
CASSLAAEGGETQYF
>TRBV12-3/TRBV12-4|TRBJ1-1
CASSPSGAWTEAFF
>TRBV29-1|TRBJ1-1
CSVLLWGAFF
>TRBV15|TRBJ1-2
CATSSWQNPNYGYTF
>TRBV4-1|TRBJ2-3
CASSQSDTQYF
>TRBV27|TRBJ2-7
CASSPGTGGFEQYF
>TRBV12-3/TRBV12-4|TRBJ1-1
CASSFGGSPEAFF
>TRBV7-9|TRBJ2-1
CASVLLAGGGGDNEQFF
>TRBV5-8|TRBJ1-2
CASSDRGELNYGYTF
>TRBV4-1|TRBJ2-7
CASSQAGSKDYEQYF
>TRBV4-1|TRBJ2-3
CASSQVTSGGTDTQYF
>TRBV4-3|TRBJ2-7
CASSQEGQGIYEQYF